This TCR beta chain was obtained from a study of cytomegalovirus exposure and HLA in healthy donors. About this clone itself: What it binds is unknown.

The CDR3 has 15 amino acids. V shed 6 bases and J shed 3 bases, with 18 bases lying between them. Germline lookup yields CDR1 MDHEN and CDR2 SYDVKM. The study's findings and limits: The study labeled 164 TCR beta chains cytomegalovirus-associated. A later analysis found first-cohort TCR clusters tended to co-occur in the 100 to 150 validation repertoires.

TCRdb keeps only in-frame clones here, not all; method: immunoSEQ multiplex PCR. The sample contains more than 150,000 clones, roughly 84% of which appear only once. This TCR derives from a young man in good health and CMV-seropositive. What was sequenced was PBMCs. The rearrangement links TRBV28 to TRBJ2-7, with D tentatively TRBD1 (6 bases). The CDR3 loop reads CASSPLPRGRYEQYF. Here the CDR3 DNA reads TGTGCCAGCAGCCCGCTCCCCAGGGGCCGCTACGAGCAGTACTTC. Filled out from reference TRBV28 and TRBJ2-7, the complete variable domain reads DVKVTQSSRYLVKRTGEKVFLECVQDMDHENMFWYRQDPGLGLRLIYFSYDVKMKEKGDIPEGYSVSREKKERFSLILESASTNQTSMYLCASSPLPRGRYEQYFGPGTRLTVT.